This record concerns one TCR beta chain sequence. The sample belongs to a study of human T cells and chemical hapten exposure. Study-level information: Slight differences in pooled library volume were the main source of varying TCR yields across samples.

Per the original data handling: Samples contained a median of roughly 100,000 TCRs, with a range of roughly 20,000 to 700,000. MiXCR, applied by TCRdb to the RACE reads, yields one record per CDR3 protein. Clone size and V and J calls follow TCRdb, not the original study. The sample carries 190,000 or so distinct CDR3 sequences, about 22% recorded once. Time point here: patch test 3, about 24 weeks after DPC sensitization. Treatment in this sample: therapeutic diphenylcyclopropenone sensitization with weekly scalp DPC. The study extracted total RNA from unfractionated whole blood. This CDR3 has 16 residues. CDR1 is MNHEY, CDR2 SVGAGI, per germline. The V gene lost 6 bases and the J gene lost 7 bases, with 22 bases spanning the gap.

The sequenced sample was whole blood, obtained in connection with sensitization to the hapten diphenylcyclopropenone (DPC). This receptor was identified in a woman between 40 and 55 years old with alopecia areata. Some clones in this sample may be carry-over from other donors' samples. The chain combines TRBV6-5 with TRBJ1-5, with D possibly being TRBD1 (5 bases). The CDR3 bases are TGTGCCAGCAGCCCCGGTGGGGCGAACCTTGGCCAGCCCCAGCATTTT. Its translation is CASSPGGANLGQPQHF.